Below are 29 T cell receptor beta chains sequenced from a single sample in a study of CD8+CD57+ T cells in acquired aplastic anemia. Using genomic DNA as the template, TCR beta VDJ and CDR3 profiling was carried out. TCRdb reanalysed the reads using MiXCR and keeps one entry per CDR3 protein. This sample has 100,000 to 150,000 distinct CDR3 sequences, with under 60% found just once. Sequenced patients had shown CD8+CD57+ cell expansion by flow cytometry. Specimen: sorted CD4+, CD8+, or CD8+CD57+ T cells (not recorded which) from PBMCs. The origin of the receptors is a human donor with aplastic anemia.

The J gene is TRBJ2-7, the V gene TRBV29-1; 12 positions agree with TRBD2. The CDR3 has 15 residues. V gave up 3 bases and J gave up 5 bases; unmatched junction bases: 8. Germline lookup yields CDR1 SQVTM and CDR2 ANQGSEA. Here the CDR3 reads CSVEFASGRDHEQYF. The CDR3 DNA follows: TGCAGCGTTGAGTTCGCTAGCGGGAGGGATCACGAGCAGTACTTC.

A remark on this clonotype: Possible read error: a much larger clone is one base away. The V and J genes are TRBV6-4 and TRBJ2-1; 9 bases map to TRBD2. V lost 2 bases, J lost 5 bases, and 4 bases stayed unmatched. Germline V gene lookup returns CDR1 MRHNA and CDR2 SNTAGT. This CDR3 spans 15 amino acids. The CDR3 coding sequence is TGTGCCAGCAGTGACCCGGGACTAGCAAACAATGAGCAGTTCTTC. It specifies CASSDPGLANNEQFF.

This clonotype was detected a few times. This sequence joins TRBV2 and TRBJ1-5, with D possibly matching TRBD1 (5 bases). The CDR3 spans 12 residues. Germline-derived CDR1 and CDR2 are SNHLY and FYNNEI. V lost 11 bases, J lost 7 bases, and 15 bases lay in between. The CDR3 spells CAAGQGEQPQHF. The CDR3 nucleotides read TGTGCCGCGGGGCAGGGCGAACAGCCCCAGCATTTT.

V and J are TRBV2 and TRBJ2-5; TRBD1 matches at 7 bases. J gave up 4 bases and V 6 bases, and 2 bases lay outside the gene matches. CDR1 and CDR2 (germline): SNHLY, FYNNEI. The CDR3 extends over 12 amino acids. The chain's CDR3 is CASRGDRETQYF. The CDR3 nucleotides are TGTGCCAGCAGGGGGGACAGAGAGACCCAGTACTTC.

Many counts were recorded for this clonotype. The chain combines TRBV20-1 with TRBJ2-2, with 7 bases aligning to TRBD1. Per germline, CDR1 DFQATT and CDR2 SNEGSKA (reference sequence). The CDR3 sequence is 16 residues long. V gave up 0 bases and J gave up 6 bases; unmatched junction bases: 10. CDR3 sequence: CSARDLTGTVAGELFF. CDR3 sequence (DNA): TGCAGTGCTAGAGATCTGACCGGGACAGTGGCCGGGGAGCTGTTTTTT.

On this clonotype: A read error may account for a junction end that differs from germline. CDR3 region: CATSRSVSSTEAFF. The DNA for the CDR3 is TGTGCTACCAGCAGGAGTGTCAGCAGCACTGAAGCTTTCTTT. The chain combines TRBV15 with TRBJ1-1; D gene uncertain. CDR1 is LNHNV, CDR2 YYDKDF, per germline (reference sequence). The CDR3 runs to 14 residues.

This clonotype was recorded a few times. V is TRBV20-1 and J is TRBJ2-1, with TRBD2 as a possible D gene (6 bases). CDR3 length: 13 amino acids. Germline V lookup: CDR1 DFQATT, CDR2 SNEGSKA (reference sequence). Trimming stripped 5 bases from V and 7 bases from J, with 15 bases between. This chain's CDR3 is CSAHHRLVNEQFF. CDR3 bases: TGCAGTGCTCACCACCGACTAGTAAATGAGCAGTTCTTC.

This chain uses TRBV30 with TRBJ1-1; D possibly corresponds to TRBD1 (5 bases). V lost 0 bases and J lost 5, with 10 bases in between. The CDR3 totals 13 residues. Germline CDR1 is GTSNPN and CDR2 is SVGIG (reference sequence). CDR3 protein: CAWSVWDGTEAFF. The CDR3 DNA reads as TGTGCCTGGAGTGTATGGGACGGGACTGAAGCTTTCTTT. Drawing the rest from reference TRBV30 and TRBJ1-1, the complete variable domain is SQTIHQWPATLVQPVGSPLSLECTVEGTSNPNLYWYRQAAGRGLQLLFYSVGIGQISSEVPQNLSASRPQDRQFILSSKKLLLSDSGFYLCAWSVWDGTEAFFGQGTRLTVV.

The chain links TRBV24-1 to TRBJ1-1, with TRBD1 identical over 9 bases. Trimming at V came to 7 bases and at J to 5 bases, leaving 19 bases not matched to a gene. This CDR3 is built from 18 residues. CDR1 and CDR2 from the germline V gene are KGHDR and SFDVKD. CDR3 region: CATRSSPPVTGGRTEAFF. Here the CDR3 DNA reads TGTGCCACCAGGAGTTCCCCCCCTGTGACAGGGGGTCGAACTGAAGCTTTCTTT.

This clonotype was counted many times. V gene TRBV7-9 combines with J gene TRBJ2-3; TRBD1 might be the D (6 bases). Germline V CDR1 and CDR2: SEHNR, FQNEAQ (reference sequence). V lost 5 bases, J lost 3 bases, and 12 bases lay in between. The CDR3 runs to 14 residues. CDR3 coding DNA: TGTGCCAGCAGCAGGAGGACAGAGACAGATACGCAGTATTTT. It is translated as CASSRRTETDTQYF.

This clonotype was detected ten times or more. This CDR3 reads CATKDRNTDTQYF. The CDR3 bases are TGTGCCACCAAAGACAGAAACACAGATACGCAGTATTTT. The genes are TRBV24-1 and TRBJ2-3; D is perhaps TRBD1 (5 bases). Trimming took off 8 bases at V and 2 bases at J, with 10 bases between the two ends. The CDR3 extends over 13 amino acids. Germline assignment: CDR1 KGHDR and CDR2 SFDVKD.

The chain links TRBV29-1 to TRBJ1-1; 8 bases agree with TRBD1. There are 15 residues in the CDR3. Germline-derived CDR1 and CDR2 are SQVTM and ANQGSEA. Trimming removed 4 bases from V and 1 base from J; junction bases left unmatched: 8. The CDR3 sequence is CSVAGQGIGNTEAFF. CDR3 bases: TGCAGCGTTGCTGGACAGGGCATCGGGAACACTGAAGCTTTCTTT.

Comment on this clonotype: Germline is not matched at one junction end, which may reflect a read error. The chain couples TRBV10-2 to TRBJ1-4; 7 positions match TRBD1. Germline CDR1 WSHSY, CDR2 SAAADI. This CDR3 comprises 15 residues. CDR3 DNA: TGCGACAAGACAGGGTGCGAGGTAACTAATGAAAAACTGTCTTTT. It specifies CDKTGCEVTNEKLSF.

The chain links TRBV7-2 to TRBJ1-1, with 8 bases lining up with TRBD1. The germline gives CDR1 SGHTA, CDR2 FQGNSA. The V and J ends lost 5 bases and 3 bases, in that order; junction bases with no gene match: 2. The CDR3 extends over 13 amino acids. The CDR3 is CASSATGDTEAFF. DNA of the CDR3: TGTGCCAGCAGCGCGACAGGGGACACTGAAGCTTTCTTT.

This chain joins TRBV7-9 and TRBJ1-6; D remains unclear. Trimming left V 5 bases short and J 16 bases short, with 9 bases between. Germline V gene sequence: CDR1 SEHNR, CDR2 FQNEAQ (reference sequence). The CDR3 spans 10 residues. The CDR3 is CASSDRVLHF. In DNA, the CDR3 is TGTGCCAGCAGCGATCGGGTGCTCCACTTT.

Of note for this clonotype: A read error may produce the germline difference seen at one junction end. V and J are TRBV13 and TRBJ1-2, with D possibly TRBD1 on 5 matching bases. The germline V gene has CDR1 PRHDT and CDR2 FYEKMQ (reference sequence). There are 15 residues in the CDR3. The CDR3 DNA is TGTGCCAGCAACTCAAGGGGTCTAGGGAACTATGGCTGCACCTTC. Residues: CASNSRGLGNYGCTF. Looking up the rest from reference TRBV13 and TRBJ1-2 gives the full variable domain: AAGVIQSPRHLIKEKRETATLKCYPIPRHDTVYWYQQGPGQDPQFLISFYEKMQSDKGSIPDRFSAQQFSDYHSELNMSSLELGDSALYFCASNSRGLGNYGCTFGSGTRLTVV.

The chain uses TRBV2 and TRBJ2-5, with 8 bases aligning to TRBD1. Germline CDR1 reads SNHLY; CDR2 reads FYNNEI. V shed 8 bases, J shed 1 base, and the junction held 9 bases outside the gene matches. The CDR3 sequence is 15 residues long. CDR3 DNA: TGTGCCAGCGGGGGAGACAGGGGAGGCCAAGAGACCCAGTACTTC. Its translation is CASGGDRGGQETQYF.

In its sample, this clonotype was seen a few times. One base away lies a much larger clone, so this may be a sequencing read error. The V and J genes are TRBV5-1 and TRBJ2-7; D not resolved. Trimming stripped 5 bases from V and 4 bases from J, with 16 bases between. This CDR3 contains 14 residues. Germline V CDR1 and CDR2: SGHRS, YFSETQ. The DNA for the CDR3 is TGCGCCAGCAGATGGGTGGGCTCTCCGTACGAGCAGTACTTC. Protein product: CASRWVGSPYEQYF.

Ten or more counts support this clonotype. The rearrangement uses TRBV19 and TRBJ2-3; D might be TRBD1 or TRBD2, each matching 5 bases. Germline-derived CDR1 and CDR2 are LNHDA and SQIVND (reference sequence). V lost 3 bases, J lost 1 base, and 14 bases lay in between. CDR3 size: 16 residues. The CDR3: CASSIYGRGGTDTQYF. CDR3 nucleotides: TGTGCCAGTAGTATTTATGGCAGAGGGGGCACAGATACGCAGTATTTT.

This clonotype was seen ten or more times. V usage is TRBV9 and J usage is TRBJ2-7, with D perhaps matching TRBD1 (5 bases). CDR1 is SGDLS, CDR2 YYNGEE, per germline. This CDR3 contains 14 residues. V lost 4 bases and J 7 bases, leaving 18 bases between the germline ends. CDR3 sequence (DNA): TGTGCCAGCAGCCCCGACAGCGAATTTTATGAGCAGTACTTC. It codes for CASSPDSEFYEQYF.

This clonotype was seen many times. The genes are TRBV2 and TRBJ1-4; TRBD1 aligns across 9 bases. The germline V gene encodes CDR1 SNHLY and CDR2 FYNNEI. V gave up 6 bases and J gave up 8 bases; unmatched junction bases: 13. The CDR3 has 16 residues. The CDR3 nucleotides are TGTGCCAGCAGAGGACTGATGACAGGGGGGGGAGAAAAACTGTTTTTT. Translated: CASRGLMTGGGEKLFF.

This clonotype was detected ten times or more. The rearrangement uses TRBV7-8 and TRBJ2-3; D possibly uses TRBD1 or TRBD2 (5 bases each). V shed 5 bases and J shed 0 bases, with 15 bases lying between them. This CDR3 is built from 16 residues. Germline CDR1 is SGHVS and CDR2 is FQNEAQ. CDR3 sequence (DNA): TGTGCCAGCAGCCTAGAAGGGGAGATTAGCACAGATACGCAGTATTTT. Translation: CASSLEGEISTDTQYF.

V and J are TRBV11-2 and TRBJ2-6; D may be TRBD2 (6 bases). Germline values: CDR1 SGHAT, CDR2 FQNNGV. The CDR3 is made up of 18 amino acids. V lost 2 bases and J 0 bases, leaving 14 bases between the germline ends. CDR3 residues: CASSLRPGLISGANVLTF. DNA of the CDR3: TGTGCCAGCAGCTTAAGACCGGGACTGATCTCTGGGGCCAACGTCCTGACTTTC.

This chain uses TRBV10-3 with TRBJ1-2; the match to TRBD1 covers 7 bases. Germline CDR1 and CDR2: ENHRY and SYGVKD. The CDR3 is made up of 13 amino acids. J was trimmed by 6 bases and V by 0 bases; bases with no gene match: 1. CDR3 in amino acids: CAISESGTDGYTF. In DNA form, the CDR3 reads TGTGCCATCAGTGAGTCCGGGACAGATGGCTACACCTTC.

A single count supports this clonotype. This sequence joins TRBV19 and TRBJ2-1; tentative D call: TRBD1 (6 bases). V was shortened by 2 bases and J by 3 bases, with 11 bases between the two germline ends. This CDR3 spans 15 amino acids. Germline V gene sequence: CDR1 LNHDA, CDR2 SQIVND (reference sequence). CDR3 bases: TGTGCCAGTAGTATAATTTCACAGGGCTACAATGAGCAGTTCTTC. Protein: CASSIISQGYNEQFF.

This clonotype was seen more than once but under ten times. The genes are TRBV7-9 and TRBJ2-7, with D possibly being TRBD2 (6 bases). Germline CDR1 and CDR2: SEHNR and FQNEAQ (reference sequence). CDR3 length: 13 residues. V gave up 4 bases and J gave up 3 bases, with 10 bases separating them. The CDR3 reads CASSWTTGYEQYF. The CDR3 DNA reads TGTGCCAGCAGCTGGACTACCGGCTACGAGCAGTACTTC.

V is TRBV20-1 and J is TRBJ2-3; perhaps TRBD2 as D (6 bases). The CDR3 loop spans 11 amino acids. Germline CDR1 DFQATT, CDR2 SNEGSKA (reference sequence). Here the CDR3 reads CSTGGVRTQYF. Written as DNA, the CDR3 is TGCAGCACGGGCGGGGTTCGTACGCAGTATTTT.

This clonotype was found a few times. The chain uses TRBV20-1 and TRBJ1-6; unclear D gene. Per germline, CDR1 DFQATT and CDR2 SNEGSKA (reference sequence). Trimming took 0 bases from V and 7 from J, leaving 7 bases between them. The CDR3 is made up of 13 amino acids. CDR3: CSARETPNSPLHF. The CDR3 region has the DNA TGCAGTGCTAGAGAGACACCGAATTCACCCCTCCACTTT.

The CDR3 bases are TGTGCCACGAACGGGGGACGGTCAGATACGCAGTATTTT. Translated: CATNGGRSDTQYF. This chain connects TRBV24-1 to TRBJ2-3, with a weak D call TRBD2 (6 bases). The ends were cut back, 10 bases at V and 4 bases at J, with 14 bases in the middle. CDR1 is KGHDR and CDR2 is SFDVKD in the germline V gene. The CDR3 sequence is 13 residues long.